This T cell receptor (beta chain) came from a study of preoperative IRX-2 immunotherapy in early breast cancer. TCRdb's table, derived via immunoSEQ multiplex PCR, lists solely in-frame clones and lacks some. The sample lists approximately 44,000 clones, about 95% occurring once. The treatment here: preoperative locoregional IRX-2 cytokine immunotherapy. Preoperative locoregional IRX-2 cytokine immunotherapy was tested in the phase Ib source study. CDR3 size: 11 residues. The germline gives CDR1 DFQATT, CDR2 SNEGSKA (reference sequence). V was pared by 3 bases and J by 9 bases, with 11 bases between. The chain carries TRBV20-1 and TRBJ2-5; weak D call: TRBD2 (6 bases). The receptor comes from a human donor with breast cancer. This specimen was tumor tissue, taken after IRX-2 immunotherapy. CDR3 residues: CSASRGEAQYF. For the CDR3, the DNA is TGCAGTGCTAGTCGTGGGGAGGCCCAGTACTTC.